The sequence of this T cell receptor beta chain was determined in a study of blood T cells in healthy people across ages. A few counts support this clonotype. Primed by a sample-barcoded 5' primer and a J-beta primer mix, a second PCR proceeded for 7 to 11 cycles. One entry per CDR3 protein, called by TCRdb with MiXCR from the 5' RACE reads. The repertoire consists of hundreds of thousands of distinct CDR3 sequences, with roughly 21% occurring once and the leading ten covering approximately 3.6%. Sequencing input: blood. The origin of this receptor is a man between 65 and 85 years old in good health.

The CDR3 here is CASSPSQSQETQYF. The CDR3 DNA sequence: TGTGCCAGCAGCCCCTCACAGAGCCAAGAGACCCAGTACTTC. This sequence joins TRBV3-1 and TRBJ2-5; the D is unclear. The CDR3 runs to 14 residues. Trimming took off 4 bases at V and 1 base at J, with 10 bases between the two ends. CDR1 LGHDT and CDR2 YNNKEL come from the germline V gene (reference sequence).